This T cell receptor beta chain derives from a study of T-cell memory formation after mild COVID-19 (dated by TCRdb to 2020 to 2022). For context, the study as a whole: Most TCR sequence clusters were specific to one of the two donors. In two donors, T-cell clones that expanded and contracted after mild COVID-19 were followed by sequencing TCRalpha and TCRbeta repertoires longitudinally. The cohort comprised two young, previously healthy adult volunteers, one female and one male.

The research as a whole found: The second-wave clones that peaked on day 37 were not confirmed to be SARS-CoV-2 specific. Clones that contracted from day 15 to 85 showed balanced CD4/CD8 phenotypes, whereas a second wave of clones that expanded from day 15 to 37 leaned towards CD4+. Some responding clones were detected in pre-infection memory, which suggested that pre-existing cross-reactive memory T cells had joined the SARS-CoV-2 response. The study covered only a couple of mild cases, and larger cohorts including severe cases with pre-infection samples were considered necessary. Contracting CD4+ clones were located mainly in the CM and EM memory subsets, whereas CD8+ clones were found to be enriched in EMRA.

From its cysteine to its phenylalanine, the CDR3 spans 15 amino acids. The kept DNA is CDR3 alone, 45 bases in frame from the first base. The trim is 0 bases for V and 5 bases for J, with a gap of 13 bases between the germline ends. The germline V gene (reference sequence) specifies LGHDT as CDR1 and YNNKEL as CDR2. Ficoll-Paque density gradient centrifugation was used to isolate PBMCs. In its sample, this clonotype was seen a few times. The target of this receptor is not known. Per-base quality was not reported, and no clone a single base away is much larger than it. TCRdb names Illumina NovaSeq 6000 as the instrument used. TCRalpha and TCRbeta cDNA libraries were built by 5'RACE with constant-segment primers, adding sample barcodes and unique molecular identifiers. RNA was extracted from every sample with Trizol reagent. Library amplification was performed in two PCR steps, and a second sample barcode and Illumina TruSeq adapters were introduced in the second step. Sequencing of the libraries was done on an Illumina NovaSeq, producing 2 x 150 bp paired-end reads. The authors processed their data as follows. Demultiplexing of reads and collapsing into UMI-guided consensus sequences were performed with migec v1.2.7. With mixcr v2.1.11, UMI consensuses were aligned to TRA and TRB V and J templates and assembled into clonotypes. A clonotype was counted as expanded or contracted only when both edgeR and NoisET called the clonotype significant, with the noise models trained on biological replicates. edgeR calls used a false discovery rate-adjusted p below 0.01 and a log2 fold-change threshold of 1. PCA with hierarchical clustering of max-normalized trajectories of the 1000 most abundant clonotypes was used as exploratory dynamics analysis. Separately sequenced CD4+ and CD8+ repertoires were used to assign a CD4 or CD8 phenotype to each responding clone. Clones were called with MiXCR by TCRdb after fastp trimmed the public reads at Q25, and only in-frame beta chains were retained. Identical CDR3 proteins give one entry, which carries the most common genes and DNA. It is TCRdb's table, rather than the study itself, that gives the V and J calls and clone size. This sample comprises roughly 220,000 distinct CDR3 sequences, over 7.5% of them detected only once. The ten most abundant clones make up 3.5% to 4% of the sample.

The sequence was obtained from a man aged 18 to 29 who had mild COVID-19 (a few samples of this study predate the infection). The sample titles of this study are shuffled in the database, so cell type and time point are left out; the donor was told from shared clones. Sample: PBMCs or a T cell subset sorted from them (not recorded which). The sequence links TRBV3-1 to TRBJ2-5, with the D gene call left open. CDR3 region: CASSQDRTGGETQYF. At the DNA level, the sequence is TGTGCCAGCAGCCAAGATCGGACCGGTGGGGAGACCCAGTACTTC.